These 20 T cell receptor beta chains were all obtained from the same sample, sequenced in a study of CD8+CD57+ T cells in acquired aplastic anemia. Genomic DNA, the template, was used for profiling of the TCR beta VDJ and CDR3. In TCRdb, the reads were re-called with MiXCR into one record per CDR3 protein. The sample lists roughly 260,000 distinct CDR3 sequences; approximately 50% were seen once. Only patients with CD8+CD57+ cell expansion on flow cytometry were chosen for sequencing. Sequenced input: sorted CD4+, CD8+, or CD8+CD57+ T cells (not recorded which) from PBMCs. These receptors all stem from a human donor with aplastic anemia.

V is TRBV20-1 and J is TRBJ1-4; D is possibly TRBD1 (5 bases). Germline V gene data show CDR1 as DFQATT and CDR2 as SNEGSKA (reference sequence). CDR3 length equals 14 residues. V shed 0 bases and J shed 11 bases, with 16 bases lying between them. The CDR3 coding sequence is TGCAGTGCTAGAGATCCAGGGAACACGGGTAAACTGTTTTTT. This codes for CSARDPGNTGKLFF.

This clonotype has at least ten counts. The rearrangement links TRBV29-1 to TRBJ1-2; D is undetermined. Between the trimmed V and J ends, which lost 0 bases and 0 bases, there was a span of 11 bases. The CDR3 is made up of 15 amino acids. The germline CDR1 and CDR2 sequences are SQVTM and ANQGSEA. CDR3 loop: CSVEDRLSTNYGYTF. The CDR3 region has the DNA TGCAGCGTTGAAGATCGCCTTTCCACTAACTATGGCTACACCTTC.

In its sample, this clonotype was seen many times. The rearrangement links TRBV19 to TRBJ1-1; 8 nucleotides line up with TRBD1. V lost 5 bases to trimming and J lost 6 bases; unmatched junction nucleotides: 8. In germline, CDR1 is LNHDA, CDR2 SQIVND (reference sequence). The CDR3 runs to 14 residues. This chain's CDR3 is CASSFRDRLAEAFF. The CDR3 nucleotides read TGTGCCAGTAGTTTCAGGGACAGGTTGGCTGAAGCTTTCTTT.

In its sample, this clonotype was seen a few times. This sequence joins TRBV29-1 and TRBJ2-3; possibly TRBD1 for D (6 bases). Germline CDR1 reads SQVTM; CDR2 reads ANQGSEA. The CDR3 is made up of 13 amino acids. V dropped 3 bases and J dropped 0 bases, with 7 bases sitting between them. CDR3 loop: CSVDQGSTDTQYF. The CDR3 DNA reads as TGCAGCGTTGACCAGGGGAGCACAGATACGCAGTATTTT.

This clonotype occurred many times. The chain links TRBV5-1 to TRBJ2-3; D may be TRBD1 (6 bases). V lost 7 bases, J lost 5 bases, and 17 bases lay in between. The CDR3 loop spans 14 amino acids. Per germline, CDR1 SGHRS and CDR2 YFSETQ. The CDR3 bases are TGCGCCAGCTGGGACGAGGGCAGGGGAGATACGCAGTATTTT. Translation gives CASWDEGRGDTQYF. The full variable domain, rest sourced from reference TRBV5-1 and TRBJ2-3, is KAGVTQTPRYLIKTRGQQVTLSCSPISGHRSVSWYQQTPGQGLQFLFEYFSETQRNKGNFPGRFSGRQFSNSRSEMNVSTLELGDSALYLCASWDEGRGDTQYFGPGTRLTVL.

The chain links TRBV19 to TRBJ2-7; weak D call: TRBD1 (5 bases). Trimming shortened V by 3 bases and J by 2 bases, and 11 bases separated the two germline ends. CDR1 LNHDA and CDR2 SQIVND come from the germline V gene (reference sequence). The CDR3 contains 14 residues. The CDR3 region is CASSMRTLTYEQYF. CDR3 nucleotide sequence: TGTGCCAGTAGTATGAGGACACTGACCTACGAGCAGTACTTC.

J is TRBJ2-7 and V is TRBV6-5; D possibly corresponds to TRBD1 (5 bases). The CDR3 consists of 15 residues. The germline V gene has CDR1 MNHEY and CDR2 SVGAGI. The ends were cut back, 7 bases at V and 2 bases at J, with 18 bases in the middle. CDR3 sequence: CASTSPAGMAYEQYF. The CDR3 nucleotides read TGTGCCAGCACCTCTCCGGCAGGGATGGCCTACGAGCAGTACTTC.

This rearrangement joins TRBV7-9 to TRBJ1-1, with 7 bases lining up with TRBD1. CDR1 is SEHNR and CDR2 is FQNEAQ in the germline V gene (reference sequence). CDR3 length: 17 residues. J was trimmed by 1 base and V by 5 bases; bases with no gene match: 13. As DNA, the CDR3 is TGTGCCAGCAGCCTAAGGTATGACAGGGTTAGGAACACTGAAGCTTTCTTT. It codes for CASSLRYDRVRNTEAFF.

This clonotype was counted ten times or more. This sequence joins TRBV4-3 and TRBJ2-7, with D perhaps being TRBD1 or TRBD2 (5 bases each). The V gene's germline CDR1 is LGHNA and CDR2 YSLEER. The CDR3 is 14 amino acids. V lost 1 base and J lost 4, with 11 bases in between. CDR3 sequence: CASSQAPGRYEQYF. In DNA, the CDR3 is TGCGCCAGCAGCCAAGCCCCGGGGCGGTACGAGCAGTACTTC.

The rearrangement uses TRBV19 and TRBJ2-1, with 8 bases aligning to TRBD2. This CDR3 has 15 residues. Trimming at V came to 5 bases and at J to 4 bases, leaving 7 bases not matched to a gene. Germline assignment: CDR1 LNHDA and CDR2 SQIVND (reference sequence). The CDR3: CASSPRLAGYNEQFF. In nucleotides, the CDR3 is TGTGCCAGTAGTCCCCGGTTAGCGGGGTACAATGAGCAGTTCTTC.

This clonotype has ten or more counts. This chain uses TRBV4-2 with TRBJ1-6; tentative D call: TRBD1 (5 bases). V lost 1 base and J 10 bases, leaving 14 bases between the germline ends. Looked up from germline, CDR1 is LGHNA and CDR2 is YNFKEQ. CDR3 size: 15 residues. CDR3 amino acids: CASSQVWQGNSPLHF. CDR3 DNA: TGTGCCAGCAGCCAAGTTTGGCAGGGAAACTCACCCCTCCACTTT.

The chain uses TRBV6-5 and TRBJ2-7; 9 nucleotides match TRBD1. The trim removed 1 base at V and 2 bases at J, leaving 3 bases unmatched. Germline CDR1 reads MNHEY; CDR2 reads SVGAGI. The CDR3 has 15 residues. This CDR3 is CASSYFTGGAYEQYF. The CDR3 nucleotides are TGTGCCAGCAGTTACTTTACAGGGGGCGCCTACGAGCAGTACTTC.

The table lists this clonotype with many counts. The chain is built from TRBV9 and TRBJ2-1; D remains unclear. This CDR3 region has 15 residues. Germline V lookup: CDR1 SGDLS, CDR2 YYNGEE. The ends were cut back, 3 bases at V and 2 bases at J, with 12 bases in the middle. The CDR3 loop reads CASSGEDGTYNEQFF. Written as DNA, the CDR3 is TGTGCCAGCAGCGGAGAGGACGGCACCTACAATGAGCAGTTCTTC.

V and J are TRBV15 and TRBJ2-6, with D possibly called TRBD1 or TRBD2 (7 bases each). The CDR3 covers 18 residues. V lost 1 base and J 1 base, leaving 14 bases between the germline ends. Looked up from germline, CDR1 is LNHNV and CDR2 is YYDKDF (reference sequence). This chain's CDR3 is CATSRATGEGSGANVLTF. CDR3 sequence (DNA): TGTGCCACCAGCAGAGCTACAGGGGAGGGATCTGGGGCCAACGTCCTGACTTTC. The variable domain in full, completed from reference TRBV15 and TRBJ2-6, reads DAMVIQNPRYQVTQFGKPVTLSCSQTLNHNVMYWYQQKSSQAPKLLFHYYDKDFNNEADTPDNFQSRRPNTSFCFLDIRSPGLGDTAMYLCATSRATGEGSGANVLTFGAGSRLTVL.

The rearrangement links TRBV15 to TRBJ2-7; 8 bases are a match to TRBD2. Germline assignment: CDR1 LNHNV and CDR2 YYDKDF (reference sequence). The CDR3 totals 15 residues. The trim removed 0 bases at V and 6 bases at J, leaving 7 bases unmatched. In nucleotides, the CDR3 is TGTGCCACCAGCAGAGATCTTAACAGCGGGAGCGAGCAGTACTTC. Protein: CATSRDLNSGSEQYF.

To note about this clonotype: Being one base from a much bigger clone, this may be a read error. The chain has TRBV20-1 and TRBJ2-1; D is perhaps TRBD2 (5 bases). V was pared by 2 bases and J by 7 bases, with 18 bases between. Germline V CDR1 and CDR2: DFQATT, SNEGSKA (reference sequence). This CDR3 spans 15 amino acids. As DNA, the CDR3 is TGCAGTGCTAGAACGCGGCAGTCATGGGAGAATGAGCAGTTCTTC. This codes for CSARTRQSWENEQFF.

The sample holds many counts of this clonotype. The chain uses TRBV12-3 or TRBV12-4 and TRBJ1-1, with D uncertain. V was clipped by 4 bases and J by 4 bases, with 13 bases between them. The CDR3 contains 14 residues. The CDR3 DNA reads as TGTGCCAGCAGTTCCCCAGTGGGTTTCACTGAAGCTTTCTTT. This translates into CASSSPVGFTEAFF.

This chain connects TRBV24-1 to TRBJ1-3, with unresolved D. The ends were cut back, 11 bases at V and 0 bases at J, with 19 bases in the middle. This CDR3 has 16 residues. In germline, CDR1 is KGHDR, CDR2 SFDVKD. For the CDR3, the DNA is TGTGCCAGCAGGCCCGGAGAAAATCCCTCTGGAAACACCATATATTTT. It codes for CASRPGENPSGNTIYF.

This clonotype came up a few times. This chain joins TRBV27 and TRBJ2-1, with TRBD2 as a possible D gene (6 bases). Germline V gene data show CDR1 as MNHEY and CDR2 as SMNVEV (reference sequence). This CDR3 has 14 amino acids. Between the trimmed V and J ends, which lost 6 bases and 12 bases, there was a span of 21 bases. CDR3 protein: CASSRSSAGRGQFF. The CDR3 coding sequence is TGTGCCAGCAGCCGTTCGTCTGCGGGACGGGGGCAGTTCTTC.

This clonotype was seen at least ten times. V and J are TRBV7-8 and TRBJ2-2; a weak D match, TRBD2 (5 bases). Trimming removed 7 bases at V and 3 bases at J, with 12 bases between. The CDR3 runs 14 residues. The germline V gene has CDR1 SGHVS and CDR2 FQNEAQ. The CDR3 bases are TGTGCCAGCATGCCCCGGGGTTACACCGGGGAGCTGTTTTTT. Its translation: CASMPRGYTGELFF.